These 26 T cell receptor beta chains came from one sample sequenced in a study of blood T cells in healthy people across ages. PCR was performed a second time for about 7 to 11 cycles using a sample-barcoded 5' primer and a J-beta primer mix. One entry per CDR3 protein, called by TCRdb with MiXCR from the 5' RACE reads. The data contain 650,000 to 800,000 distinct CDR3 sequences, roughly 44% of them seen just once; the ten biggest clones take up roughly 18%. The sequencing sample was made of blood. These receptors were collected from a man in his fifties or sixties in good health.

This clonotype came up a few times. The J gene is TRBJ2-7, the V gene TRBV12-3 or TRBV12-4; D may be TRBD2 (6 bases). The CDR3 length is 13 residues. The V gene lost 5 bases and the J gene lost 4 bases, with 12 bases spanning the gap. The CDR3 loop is CASSAGMEYEQYF. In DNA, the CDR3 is TGTGCCAGCAGTGCGGGGATGGAATACGAGCAGTACTTC.

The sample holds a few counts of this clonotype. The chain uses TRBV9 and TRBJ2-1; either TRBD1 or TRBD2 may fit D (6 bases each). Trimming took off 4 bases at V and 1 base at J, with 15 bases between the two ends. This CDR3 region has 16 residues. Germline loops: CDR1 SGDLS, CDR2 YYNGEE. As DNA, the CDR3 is TGTGCCAGCAGCACAAGAGGAGGGGGATCCTACAATGAGCAGTTCTTC. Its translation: CASSTRGGGSYNEQFF. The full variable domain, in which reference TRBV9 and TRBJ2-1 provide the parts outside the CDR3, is DSGVTQTPKHLITATGQRVTLRCSPRSGDLSVYWYQQSLDQGLQFLIQYYNGEERAKGNILERFSAQQFPDLHSELNLSSLELGDSALYFCASSTRGGGSYNEQFFGPGTRLTVL.

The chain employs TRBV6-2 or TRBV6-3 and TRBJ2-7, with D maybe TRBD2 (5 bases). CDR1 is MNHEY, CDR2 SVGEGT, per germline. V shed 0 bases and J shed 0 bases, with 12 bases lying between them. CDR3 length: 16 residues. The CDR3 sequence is CASSYSTGSYSYEQYF. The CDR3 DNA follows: TGTGCCAGCAGTTACTCGACGGGGAGTTACTCCTACGAGCAGTACTTC.

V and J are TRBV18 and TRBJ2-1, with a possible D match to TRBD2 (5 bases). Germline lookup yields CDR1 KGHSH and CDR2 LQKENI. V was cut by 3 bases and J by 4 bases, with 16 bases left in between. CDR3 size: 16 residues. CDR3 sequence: CASSPLRRTAYNEQFF. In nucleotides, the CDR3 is TGTGCCAGCTCACCCCTACGGAGGACCGCTTACAATGAGCAGTTCTTC.

The CDR3 protein is CSPSPIDGYTF. For the CDR3, the DNA is TGCAGCCCATCCCCAATTGATGGCTACACCTTC. This chain uses TRBV29-1 with TRBJ1-2, with unresolved D. CDR1 and CDR2 (germline): SQVTM, ANQGSEA. This CDR3 has 11 residues. V was shortened by 8 bases and J by 6 bases, with 13 bases between the two germline ends.

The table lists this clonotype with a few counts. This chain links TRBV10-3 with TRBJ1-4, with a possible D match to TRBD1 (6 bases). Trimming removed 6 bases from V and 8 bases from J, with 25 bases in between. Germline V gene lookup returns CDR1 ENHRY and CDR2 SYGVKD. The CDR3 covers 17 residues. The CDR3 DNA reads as TGTGCCATCAGCGCCTACCGGGACGAGGGGGTACGAGAAAAACTGTTTTTT. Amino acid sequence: CAISAYRDEGVREKLFF.

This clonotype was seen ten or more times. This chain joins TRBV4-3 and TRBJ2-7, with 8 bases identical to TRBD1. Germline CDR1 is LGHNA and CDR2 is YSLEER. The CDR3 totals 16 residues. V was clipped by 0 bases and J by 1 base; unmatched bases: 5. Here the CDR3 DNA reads TGCGCCAGCAGCCAAGATTTGACAGGGGTGTCCTACGAGCAGTACTTC. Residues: CASSQDLTGVSYEQYF.

The CDR3 DNA is TGTGCCAGCAGTTATAGGCAGGGTCATAATTCACCCCTCCACTTT. Its protein is CASSYRQGHNSPLHF. The V call is TRBV6-6, the J call TRBJ1-6; tentative D call: TRBD1 (5 bases). Germline CDR1 reads MNHNY; CDR2 reads SVGAGI (reference sequence). The CDR3 extends over 15 amino acids. V lost 3 bases to trimming and J lost 5 bases, with 11 bases between them.

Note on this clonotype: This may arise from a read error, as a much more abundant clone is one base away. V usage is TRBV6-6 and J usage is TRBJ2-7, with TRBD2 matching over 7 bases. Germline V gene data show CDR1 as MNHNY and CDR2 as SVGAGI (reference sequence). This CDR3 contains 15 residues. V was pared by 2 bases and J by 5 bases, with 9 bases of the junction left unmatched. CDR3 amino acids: CASSYKAGETDEQYF. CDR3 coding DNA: TGTGCCAGCAGTTACAAGGCGGGGGAAACCGACGAGCAGTACTTC.

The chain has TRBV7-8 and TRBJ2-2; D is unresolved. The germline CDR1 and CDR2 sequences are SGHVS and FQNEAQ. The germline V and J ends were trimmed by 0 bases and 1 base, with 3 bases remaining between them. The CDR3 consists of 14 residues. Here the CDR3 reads CASSLAENTGELFF. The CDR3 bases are TGTGCCAGCAGCTTAGCGGAGAACACCGGGGAGCTGTTTTTT.

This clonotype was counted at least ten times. CDR3 in amino acids: CSVPPSYGYTF. The CDR3 DNA reads TGCAGCGTTCCTCCCTCCTATGGCTACACCTTC. The chain is built from TRBV29-1 and TRBJ1-2; D is unresolved. The V gene's germline CDR1 is SQVTM and CDR2 ANQGSEA. The ends were cut back, 5 bases at V and 4 bases at J, with 8 bases in the middle. The CDR3 is 11 amino acids.

DNA of the CDR3: TGTGCCAGCAGTAAGACAGGGCCCATGAACACTGAAGCTTTCTTT. As protein: CASSKTGPMNTEAFF. The chain employs TRBV28 and TRBJ1-1, with TRBD1 matching over 7 bases. The length of the CDR3 is 15 residues. After removal of 5 bases from V and 0 bases from J, the junction contained 6 bases not matched to a gene. CDR1 and CDR2 (germline): MDHEN, SYDVKM.

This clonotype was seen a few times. The CDR3 reads CATSRRVAKNIQYF. In DNA form, the CDR3 reads TGTGCCACTTCGAGACGTGTAGCCAAAAACATTCAGTACTTC. This rearrangement joins TRBV2 to TRBJ2-4; unclear D gene. CDR1 and CDR2 from the germline V gene are SNHLY and FYNNEI. Trimming removed 10 bases at V and 0 bases at J, with 13 bases between. The CDR3 has 14 residues.

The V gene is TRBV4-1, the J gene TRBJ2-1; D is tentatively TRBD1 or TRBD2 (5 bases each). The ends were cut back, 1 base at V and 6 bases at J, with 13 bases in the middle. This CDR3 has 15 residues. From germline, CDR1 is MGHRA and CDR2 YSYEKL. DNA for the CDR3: TGCGCCAGCAGCCAAGGTTCGGGGCCCACCAATGAGCAGTTCTTC. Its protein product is CASSQGSGPTNEQFF.

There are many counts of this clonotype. The CDR3 DNA follows: TGTGCCAGCAGGGAGGGGTCCCATGGTACAGATACGCAGTATTTT. Protein product: CASREGSHGTDTQYF. The V call is TRBV7-2, the J call TRBJ2-3, with D perhaps TRBD2 (6 bases). The CDR3 consists of 15 residues. Trimming shortened V by 6 bases and J by 3 bases, and 16 bases separated the two germline ends. Per the germline V gene, CDR1 is SGHTA and CDR2 is FQGNSA.

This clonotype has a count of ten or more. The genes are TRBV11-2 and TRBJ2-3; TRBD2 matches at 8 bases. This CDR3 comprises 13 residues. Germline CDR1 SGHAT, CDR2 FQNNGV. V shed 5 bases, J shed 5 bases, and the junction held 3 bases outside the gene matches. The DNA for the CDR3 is TGTGCCAGCAGCCCCCGGGGGGGAGATACGCAGTATTTT. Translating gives CASSPRGGDTQYF.

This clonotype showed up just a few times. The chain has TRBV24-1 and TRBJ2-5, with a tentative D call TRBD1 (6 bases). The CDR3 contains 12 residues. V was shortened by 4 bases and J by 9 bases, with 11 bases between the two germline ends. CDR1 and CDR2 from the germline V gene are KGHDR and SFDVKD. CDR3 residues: CATSEGPGAQYF. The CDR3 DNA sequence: TGTGCCACCAGTGAGGGGCCAGGGGCCCAGTACTTC.

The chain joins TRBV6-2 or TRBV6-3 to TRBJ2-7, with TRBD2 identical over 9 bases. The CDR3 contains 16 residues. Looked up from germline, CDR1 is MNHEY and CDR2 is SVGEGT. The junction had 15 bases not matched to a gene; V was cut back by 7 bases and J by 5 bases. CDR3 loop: CASKNPGTSYRDEQYF. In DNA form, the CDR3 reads TGTGCCAGCAAAAACCCTGGGACTAGCTATCGGGACGAGCAGTACTTC.

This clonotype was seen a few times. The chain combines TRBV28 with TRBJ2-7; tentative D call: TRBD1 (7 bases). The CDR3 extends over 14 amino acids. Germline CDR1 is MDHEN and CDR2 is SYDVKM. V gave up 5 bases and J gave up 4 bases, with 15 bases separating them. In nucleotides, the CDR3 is TGTGCCAGCAGTCCTGCGGGACAGAGATACGAGCAGTACTTC. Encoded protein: CASSPAGQRYEQYF.

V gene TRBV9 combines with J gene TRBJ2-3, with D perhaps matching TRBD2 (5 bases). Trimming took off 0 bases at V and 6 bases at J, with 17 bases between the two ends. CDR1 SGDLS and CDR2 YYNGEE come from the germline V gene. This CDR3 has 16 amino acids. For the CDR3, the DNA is TGTGCCAGCAGCGTAGAGTGGGCGGGTGGCCTGGATACGCAGTATTTT. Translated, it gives CASSVEWAGGLDTQYF.

CDR3 in DNA: TGCGCCAGCAGCCAAGATTACCAACCTGACAGGGGGAAAAACATTCAGTACTTC. This encodes CASSQDYQPDRGKNIQYF. The chain is built from TRBV4-3 and TRBJ2-4; 9 bases agree with TRBD1. V dropped 0 bases and J dropped 4; count of bases not matched to a gene: 10. The germline V gene encodes CDR1 LGHNA and CDR2 YSLEER. This CDR3 region has 18 residues.

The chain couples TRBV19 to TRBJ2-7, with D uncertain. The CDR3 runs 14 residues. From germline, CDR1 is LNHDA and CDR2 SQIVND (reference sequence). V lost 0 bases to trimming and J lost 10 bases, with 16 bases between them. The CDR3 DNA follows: TGTGCCAGTAGTATAGAGGCAAACCTGCGCACCCAGTACTTC. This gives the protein CASSIEANLRTQYF.

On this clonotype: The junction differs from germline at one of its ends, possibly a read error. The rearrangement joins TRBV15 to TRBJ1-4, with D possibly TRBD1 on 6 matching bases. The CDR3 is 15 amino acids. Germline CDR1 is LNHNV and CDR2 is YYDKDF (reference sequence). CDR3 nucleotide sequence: TGTGCCACCAAAGGGGGACGGGGGATAAATGAACAACTGTTTTTT. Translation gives CATKGGRGINEQLFF.

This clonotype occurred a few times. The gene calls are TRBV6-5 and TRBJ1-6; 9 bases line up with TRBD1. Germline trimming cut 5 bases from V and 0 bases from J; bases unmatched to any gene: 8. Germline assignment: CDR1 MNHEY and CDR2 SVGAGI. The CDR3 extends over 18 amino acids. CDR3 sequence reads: CASSTIQGAGSYNSPLHF. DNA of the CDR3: TGTGCCAGCAGTACCATACAGGGGGCGGGCTCCTATAATTCACCCCTCCACTTT.

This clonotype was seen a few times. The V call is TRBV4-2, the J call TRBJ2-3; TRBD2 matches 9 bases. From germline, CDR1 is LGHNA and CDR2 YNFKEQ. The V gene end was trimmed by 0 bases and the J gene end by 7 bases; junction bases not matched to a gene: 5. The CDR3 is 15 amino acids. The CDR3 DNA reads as TGTGCCAGCAGCCAAGAACCAGCGGGGGGCCATACGCAGTATTTT. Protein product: CASSQEPAGGHTQYF.

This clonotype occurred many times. DNA for the CDR3: TGTGCCAGCAGTTATGTGAGGGGCTCCTACAATGAGCAGTTCTTC. Protein sequence: CASSYVRGSYNEQFF. The chain has TRBV6-6 and TRBJ2-1; TRBD1 or TRBD2 may be the D gene (5 bases each). V lost 3 bases, J lost 0 bases, and 9 bases lay in between. Germline values: CDR1 MNHNY, CDR2 SVGAGI (reference sequence). The CDR3 is 15 residues long.